This T cell receptor beta chain is from a study of vaccination and CD4 T cells after COVID-19. Treatment reported: approximately 9-day PBMC culture with coronavirus spike peptide pools or control peptides (ViraFEST assay). Germline lookup yields CDR1 DFQATT and CDR2 SNEGSKA (reference sequence). The CDR3 sequence is 15 residues long. V dropped 6 bases and J dropped 2; count of bases not matched to a gene: 6. Regarding this clonotype: The target antigen is unknown.

The assay that was used to sequence DNA from cultured CD4+ T cells was the Oncomine TCR Beta short-read assay. It was from cultured CD4+ T cells that genomic DNA was extracted. MiXCR, run by TCRdb on the PCR reads, gives a single entry per CDR3 protein. The sample holds under 25,000 distinct CDR3 sequences; 55% to 70% are singletons and the top ten take roughly 15%. The gene calls are TRBV20-1 and TRBJ2-6; 8 bases map to TRBD1. The sample was CD4+ T cells from blood, cultured in vitro, taken after SARS-CoV-2 vaccination. The receptor was derived from a human donor who received a COVID-19 vaccine. The CDR3 reads CSARTGYTGANVLTF. CDR3 nucleotide sequence: TGCAGTGCCCGGACAGGGTATACTGGGGCCAACGTCCTGACTTTC.